This note documents a single T cell receptor (beta chain) sequence. Authors' data handling: Estimates of nucleated cell counts were drawn from the amplification of reference gene primers. Profiled with immunoSEQ multiplex PCR; TCRdb holds only in-frame clones, not every one. That table gives V, J and clone size, and the DNA gave D and trimming. The sample gives 250,000 to 350,000 clones, approximately 90% of which show up once; 3% is in the top ten. The data were taken from a study of blood T cell repertoires in COVID-19. Across the whole study: Samples representing acute and convalescent COVID-19 were sourced from the United States, Italy and Spain. T cells, B-cell-depleted T cells, or PBMCs supplied cDNA or gDNA.

This TCR came from a woman in her 30s with active or convalescent COVID-19. Sequencing was done on a sample of peripheral blood.

CDR3 in amino acids: CASSYLGGRGYGYTF. CDR3 nucleotides: TGTGCCAGCAGTTACCTTGGGGGCAGAGGGTATGGCTACACCTTC. The J gene is TRBJ1-2, the V gene TRBV6-5, with TRBD1 as a possible D gene (6 bases). Trimming cost V 2 bases and J 5 bases, with 15 bases left between them. Germline CDR1 and CDR2: MNHEY and SVGAGI. The CDR3 has 15 amino acids.